The entry that follows covers one TCR beta chain sequence. Its matching antigen is unknown. Germline values: CDR1 SGHDN, CDR2 FVKESK. V was pared by 0 bases and J by 3 bases, with 12 bases between. This CDR3 contains 16 residues. The sample's treatment: oral pan-JAK inhibitor, 5-10 mg twice daily. The data belong to a study of CD8+ T cells in alopecia areata. Study-level results: Normal skin contains resident alphabeta T cells, and these are also sequenced in scalp samples.

TCR sequencing used cDNA made by reverse transcription of extracted RNA. The data were produced by immunoSEQ multiplex PCR, yet TCRdb's version contains in-frame clones alone and is incomplete. The sample lists 70,000 or so clones, 29% occurring once. The chain combines TRBV14 with TRBJ1-3; D perhaps matches TRBD1 (5 bases). The receptor's source is a human donor with alopecia areata. The material sequenced was CD8+ T cells sorted from blood, taken at week 4, from a patient treated with tofacitinib. The CDR3 is CASSQEYGGFGNTIYF. CDR3 in DNA: TGTGCCAGCAGCCAAGAATACGGGGGATTTGGAAACACCATATATTTT.